This T cell receptor beta chain came from a study of CD8 T cells in ankylosing spondylitis. The study's findings and limits: Certain motif variants had earlier been reported in reactive arthritis synovial fluid and blood. The study identified a TCR beta motif of roughly eight highly homologous variants that appeared characteristic of ankylosing spondylitis blood.

V dropped 3 bases and J dropped 8; count of bases not matched to a gene: 5. Germline V gene data show CDR1 as SQVTM and CDR2 as ANQGSEA. The CDR3 sequence is 15 residues long. This clonotype was counted a few times. As yet, its antigen is unknown. TCRdb ran MiXCR on the 5' RACE reads and lists one entry per CDR3 protein. The sample gives 150,000 to 200,000 distinct CDR3 sequences, 15% to 20% of which show up once; about 8% is in the top ten. The rearrangement uses TRBV29-1 and TRBJ2-1; 15 bases map to TRBD2. The receptor was derived from a male donor with ankylosing spondylitis or in good health (not recorded which). The sample was blood, either unsorted or a sorted T cell fraction (not recorded which). The CDR3: CSVDGLAGGKHEQFF. CDR3 coding DNA: TGCAGCGTTGACGGACTAGCGGGAGGGAAGCATGAGCAGTTCTTC.